This T cell receptor (beta chain) was sequenced in a study of T cell repertoires in cytomegalovirus infection. TCRdb re-called the reads through MiXCR, storing one row per CDR3 protein. The data hold approximately 600,000 distinct CDR3 sequences, with around 40% observed a single time. The CDR3 runs to 13 residues. Unmatched junction bases numbered 3, after V lost 5 bases and J lost 4 bases. The germline V gene encodes CDR1 MDHEN and CDR2 SYDVKM. Comments on this clonotype: Antigen unknown.

The sequence was obtained from a human donor in good health (CMV status not recorded). Some clones in this sample may be carry-over from other donors' samples. The material was cultured PBMCs, obtained from culture after CMV antigen stimulation. The J gene is TRBJ1-1, the V gene TRBV28, with 8 nucleotides matching TRBD1. The CDR3 here is CASSTRGLTEAFF. As DNA, the CDR3 is TGTGCCAGCAGTACCAGGGGGCTCACTGAAGCTTTCTTT.